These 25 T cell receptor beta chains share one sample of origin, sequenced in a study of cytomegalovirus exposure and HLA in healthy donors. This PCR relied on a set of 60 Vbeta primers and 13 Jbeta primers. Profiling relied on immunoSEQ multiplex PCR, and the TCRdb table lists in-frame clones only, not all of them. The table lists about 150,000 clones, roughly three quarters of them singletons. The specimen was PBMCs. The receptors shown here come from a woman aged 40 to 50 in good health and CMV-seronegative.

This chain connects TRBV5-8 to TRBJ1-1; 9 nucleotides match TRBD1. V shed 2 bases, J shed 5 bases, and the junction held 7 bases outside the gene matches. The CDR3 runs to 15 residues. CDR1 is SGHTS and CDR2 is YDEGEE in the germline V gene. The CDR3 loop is CASSLLDRGDTEAFF. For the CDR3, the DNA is TGTGCCAGCAGCTTACTGGACAGGGGTGATACTGAAGCTTTCTTT.

Here the CDR3 reads CASSDGTGHNSPLHF. CDR3 sequence (DNA): TGTGCCAGCAGCGATGGGACAGGCCATAATTCACCCCTCCACTTT. The chain links TRBV28 to TRBJ1-6; 8 bases align to TRBD1. The CDR3 sequence is 15 residues long. Trimming removed 6 bases from V and 5 bases from J; junction bases left unmatched: 6. Looked up from germline, CDR1 is MDHEN and CDR2 is SYDVKM.

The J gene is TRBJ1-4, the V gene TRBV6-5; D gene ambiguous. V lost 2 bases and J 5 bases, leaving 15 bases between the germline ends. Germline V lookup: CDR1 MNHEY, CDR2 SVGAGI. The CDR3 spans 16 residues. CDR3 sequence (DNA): TGTGCCAGCAGTTACAATCCTGGTTCGGTGAATGAAAAACTGTTTTTT. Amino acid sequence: CASSYNPGSVNEKLFF.

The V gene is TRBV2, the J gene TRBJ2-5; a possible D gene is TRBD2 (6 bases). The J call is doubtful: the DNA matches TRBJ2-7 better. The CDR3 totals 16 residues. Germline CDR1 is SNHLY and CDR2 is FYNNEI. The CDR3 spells CASSAGGVHLSYEQYF. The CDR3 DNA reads TGTGCCAGCAGTGCGGGCGGGGTTCATTTGTCCTACGAGCAGTACTTC.

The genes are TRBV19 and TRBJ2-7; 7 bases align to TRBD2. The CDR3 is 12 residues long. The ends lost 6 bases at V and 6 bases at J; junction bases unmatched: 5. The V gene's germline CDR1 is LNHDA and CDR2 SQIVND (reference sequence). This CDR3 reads CASRTGLTEQYF. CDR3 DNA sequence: TGTGCCAGTAGGACGGGACTAACCGAGCAGTACTTC.

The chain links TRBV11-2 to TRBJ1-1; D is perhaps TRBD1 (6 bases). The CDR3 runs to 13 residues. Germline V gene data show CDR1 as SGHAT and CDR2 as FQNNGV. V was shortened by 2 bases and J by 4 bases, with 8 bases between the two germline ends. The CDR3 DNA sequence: TGTGCCAGCAGCTTACAAGGGGGCACTGAAGCTTTCTTT. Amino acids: CASSLQGGTEAFF.

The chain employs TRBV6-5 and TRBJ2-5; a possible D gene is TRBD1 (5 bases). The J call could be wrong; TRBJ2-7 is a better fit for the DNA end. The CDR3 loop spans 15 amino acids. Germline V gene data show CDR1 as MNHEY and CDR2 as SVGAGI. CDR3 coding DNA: TGTGCCAGCAGCCCTCAGGGTGCCAGGTCCTACGAGCAGTACTTC. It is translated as CASSPQGARSYEQYF.

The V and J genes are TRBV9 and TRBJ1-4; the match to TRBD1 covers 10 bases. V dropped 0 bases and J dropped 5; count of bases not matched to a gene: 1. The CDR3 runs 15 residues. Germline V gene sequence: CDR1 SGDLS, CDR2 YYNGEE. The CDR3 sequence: CASSVGGQGNEKLFF. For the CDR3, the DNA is TGTGCCAGCAGCGTAGGGGGACAGGGGAATGAAAAACTGTTTTTT.

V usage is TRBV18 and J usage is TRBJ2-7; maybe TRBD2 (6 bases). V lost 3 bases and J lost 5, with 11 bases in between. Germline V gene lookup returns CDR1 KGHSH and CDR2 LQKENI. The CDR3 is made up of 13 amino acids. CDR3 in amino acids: CASSPPGSHEQYF. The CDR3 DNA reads TGTGCCAGCTCACCCCCCGGGAGTCACGAGCAGTACTTC.

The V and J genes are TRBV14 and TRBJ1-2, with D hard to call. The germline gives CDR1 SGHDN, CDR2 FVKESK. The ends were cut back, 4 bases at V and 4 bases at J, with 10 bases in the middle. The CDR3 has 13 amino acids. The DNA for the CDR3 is TGTGCCAGCAGCCTTCAGGTCCTCTATGGCTACACCTTC. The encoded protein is CASSLQVLYGYTF.

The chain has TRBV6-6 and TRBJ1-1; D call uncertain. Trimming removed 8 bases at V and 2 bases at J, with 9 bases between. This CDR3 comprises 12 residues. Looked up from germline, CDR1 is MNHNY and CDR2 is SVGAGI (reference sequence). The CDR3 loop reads CASGPGNTEAFF. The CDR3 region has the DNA TGTGCCAGCGGCCCGGGTAACACTGAAGCTTTCTTT.

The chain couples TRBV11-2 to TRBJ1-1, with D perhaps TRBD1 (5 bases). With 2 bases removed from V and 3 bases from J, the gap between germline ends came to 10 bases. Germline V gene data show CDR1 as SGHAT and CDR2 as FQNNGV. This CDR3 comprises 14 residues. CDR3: CASSLQGVDTEAFF. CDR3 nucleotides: TGTGCCAGCAGCTTACAGGGTGTGGACACTGAAGCTTTCTTT.

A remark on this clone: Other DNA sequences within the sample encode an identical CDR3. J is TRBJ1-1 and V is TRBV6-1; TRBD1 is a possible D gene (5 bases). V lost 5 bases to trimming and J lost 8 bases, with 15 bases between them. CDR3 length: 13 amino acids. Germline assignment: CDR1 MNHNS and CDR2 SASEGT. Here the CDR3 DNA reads TGTGCCAGCAGTCTCAGGGTGAGCACCGAAGCTTTCTTT. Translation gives CASSLRVSTEAFF.

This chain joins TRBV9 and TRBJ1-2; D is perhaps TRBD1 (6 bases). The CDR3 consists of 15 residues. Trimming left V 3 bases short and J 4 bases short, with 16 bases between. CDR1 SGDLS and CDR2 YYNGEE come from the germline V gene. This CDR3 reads CASSAPQGSLYGYTF. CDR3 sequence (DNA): TGTGCCAGCAGCGCACCTCAGGGGTCCCTCTATGGCTACACCTTC.

As DNA, the CDR3 is TGCATTACCCGACAGGTCAACTATGGCTACACCTTC. This encodes CITRQVNYGYTF. The chain is built from TRBV29-1 and TRBJ1-2; D might be TRBD1 (6 bases). The length of the CDR3 is 12 residues. CDR1 SQVTM and CDR2 ANQGSEA come from the germline V gene.

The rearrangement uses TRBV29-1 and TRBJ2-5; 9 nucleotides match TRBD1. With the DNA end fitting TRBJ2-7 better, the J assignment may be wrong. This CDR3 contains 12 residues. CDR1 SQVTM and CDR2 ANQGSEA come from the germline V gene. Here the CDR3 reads CSVRTGAYEQYF. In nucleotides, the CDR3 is TGCAGCGTGAGGACAGGGGCCTACGAGCAGTACTTC.

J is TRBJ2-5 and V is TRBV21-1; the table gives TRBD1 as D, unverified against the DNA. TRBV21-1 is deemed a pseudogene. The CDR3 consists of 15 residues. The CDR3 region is CASSTPGQGKETQYF. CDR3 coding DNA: TGTGCCAGCAGCACCCCCGGACAGGGTAAAGAGACCCAGTACTTC.

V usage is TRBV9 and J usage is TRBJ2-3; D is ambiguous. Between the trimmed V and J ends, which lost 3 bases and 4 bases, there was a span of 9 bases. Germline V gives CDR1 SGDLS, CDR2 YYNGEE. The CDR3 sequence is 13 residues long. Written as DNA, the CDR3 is TGTGCCAGCAGCGACTCGATCTCAGATACGCAGTATTTT. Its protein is CASSDSISDTQYF.

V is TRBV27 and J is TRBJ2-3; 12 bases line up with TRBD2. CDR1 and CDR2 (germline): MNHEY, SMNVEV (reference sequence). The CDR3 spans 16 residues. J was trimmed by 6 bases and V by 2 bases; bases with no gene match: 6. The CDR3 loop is CASSLASGRAGDTQYF. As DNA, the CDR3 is TGTGCCAGCAGTTTAGCTAGCGGGAGGGCCGGCGATACGCAGTATTTT.

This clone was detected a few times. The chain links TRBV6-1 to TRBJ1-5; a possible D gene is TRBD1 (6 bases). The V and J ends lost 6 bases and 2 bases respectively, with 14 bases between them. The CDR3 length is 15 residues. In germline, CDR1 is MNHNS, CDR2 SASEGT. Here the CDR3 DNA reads TGTGCCAGCAGCCTATACAGGGATCGCAATCAGCCCCAGCATTTT. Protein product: CASSLYRDRNQPQHF.

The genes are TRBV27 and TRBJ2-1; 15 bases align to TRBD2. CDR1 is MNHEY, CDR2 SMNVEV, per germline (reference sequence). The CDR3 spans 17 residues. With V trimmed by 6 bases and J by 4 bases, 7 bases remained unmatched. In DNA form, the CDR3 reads TGTGCCAGCAGCGGACTAGCGGGAGGGCCATATTACAATGAGCAGTTCTTC. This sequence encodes CASSGLAGGPYYNEQFF.

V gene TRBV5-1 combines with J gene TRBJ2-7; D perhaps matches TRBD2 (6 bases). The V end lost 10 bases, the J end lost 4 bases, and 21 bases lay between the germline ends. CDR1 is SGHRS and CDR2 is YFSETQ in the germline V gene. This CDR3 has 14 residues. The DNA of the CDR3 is TGCGCCTGCTCCCCGGGGGAAGGAGGGTACGAGCAGTACTTC. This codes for CACSPGEGGYEQYF.

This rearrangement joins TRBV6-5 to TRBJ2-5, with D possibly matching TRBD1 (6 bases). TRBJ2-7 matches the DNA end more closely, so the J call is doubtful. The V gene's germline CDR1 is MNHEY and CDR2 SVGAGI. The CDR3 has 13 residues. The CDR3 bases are TGTGCCAGCAGTTACCCGACAGGTTACGAGCAGTACTTC. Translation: CASSYPTGYEQYF.

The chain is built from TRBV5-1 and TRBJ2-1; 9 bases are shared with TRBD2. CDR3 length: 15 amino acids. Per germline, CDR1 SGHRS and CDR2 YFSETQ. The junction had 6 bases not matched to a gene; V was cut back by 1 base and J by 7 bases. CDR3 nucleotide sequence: TGCGCCAGCAGCTTGCTAGCGGGGCGGGAGAATGAGCAGTTCTTC. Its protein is CASSLLAGRENEQFF.

This chain's CDR3 is CASSLNRGAEAFF. DNA for the CDR3: TGTGCCAGCAGCTTGAATCGCGGGGCTGAAGCTTTCTTT. The chain links TRBV5-8 to TRBJ1-1, with unresolved D. Trimming removed 1 base at V and 6 bases at J, with 10 bases between. This CDR3 is 13 amino acids long. CDR1 and CDR2 from the germline V gene are SGHTS and YDEGEE.